This T cell receptor beta chain is from a study of control samples from healthy donors and cancer patients. The data were produced by immunoSEQ multiplex PCR, yet TCRdb's version contains in-frame clones alone and is incomplete. The sample holds about 190,000 clones. This CDR3 is 13 amino acids long. Germline assignment: CDR1 MDHEN and CDR2 SYDVKM. Trimming cost V 6 bases and J 5 bases, with 13 bases left between them. The sequence was collected from a woman in her 30s in good health. The V call is TRBV28, the J call TRBJ2-5; perhaps TRBD2 as D (5 bases). Sequencing input: blood. CDR3 in DNA: TGTGCCAGCAGGTTACCTCGAGGGGAGACCCAGTACTTC. Amino acid sequence: CASRLPRGETQYF.